Sequencing of this T cell receptor beta chain was carried out in a study of blood T cells in healthy people across ages. Total RNA, at least 6 micrograms per sample, came from PBMCs. CDR3 length: 15 residues. Trimming left V 6 bases short and J 8 bases short, with 24 bases between. CDR1 is DFQATT, CDR2 SNEGSKA, per germline (reference sequence). Combining a sample-barcoded 5' primer with a J-beta primer mix, a second PCR ran for 7 to 11 cycles. TCRdb called the 5' RACE reads again in MiXCR, with one record for every CDR3 protein. This sample yields around 990,000 distinct CDR3 sequences, of which about 23% are seen a single time; around 0.75% belongs to the top ten. This clonotype was counted at least ten times. This sample was shared with a second study, whose subject was T cells of mothers and their children.

This chain links TRBV20-1 with TRBJ2-3, with D perhaps matching TRBD1 or TRBD2 (5 bases each). The sequencing sample was made of blood. The clonotype was recovered from a girl aged 2 to 10 in good health. The CDR3 protein is CSAPDHGTVGGTQYF. As DNA, the CDR3 is TGCAGTGCCCCCGATCACGGGACGGTGGGTGGTACGCAGTATTTT.